This T cell receptor (beta chain) comes out of a study of cytomegalovirus exposure and HLA in healthy donors. This clone showed up just a few times. Its target is unknown. With 2 bases clipped from V and 2 bases from J, the junction kept 2 bases outside the gene matches. The CDR3 length is 15 residues. Germline CDR1 SGHRS, CDR2 YFSETQ. Primers: 60 Vbeta forward and 13 Jbeta reverse. The repertoire was sequenced with immunoSEQ multiplex PCR; TCRdb's copy has only in-frame clones and lacks some. The table lists some 170,000 clones, approximately 76% of them singletons, with over 1.2% in the top ten. Whole-study results and caveats: Researchers reported in a later analysis that common viral pathogens appeared linked to several top clusters. Three chains linked to CMV were shown in vitro to be specific for CMV antigens. At a 0.05 false discovery rate, a later analysis found 16,951 TCR beta sequences to be associated with HLA alleles.

The rearrangement links TRBV5-1 to TRBJ1-4; 8 bases line up with TRBD1. The sample taken for sequencing was PBMCs. The receptor comes from a man aged 55 to 70 in good health and CMV-seronegative. CDR3 bases: TGCGCCAGCAGCTTTGGACAGGGCACTAATGAAAAACTGTTTTTT. This translates into CASSFGQGTNEKLFF.